What follows are 26 T cell receptor beta chains derived from one specimen sequenced in a study of beta chain bispecific antibodies for T cell cancers. Study observations and caveats: In these mixed samples, most targeted TRBV reads derived from the leukemia cell line. Versus anti-CD19, anti-TRBV12 exposure cut the TRBV12-3 share of TRBV signal by just over 97%.

These TCRs' antigens remain unknown. One entry per CDR3 protein results from TCRdb running MiXCR on the 5' RACE reads. The sample has tens of thousands of distinct CDR3 sequences; around 2% are singletons. Blood mononuclear cells were expanded for around three days using either OKT3 anti-CD3 antibody or CD3/CD28 beads. The specimen was healthy donor T cells cultured with leukemia cells, collected from a culture containing a bispecific antibody targeting TCR Vbeta12. Receptors were obtained from a human donor in good health. Some clones in this sample may be carry-over from other donors' samples.

This clonotype was counted ten times or more. The chain carries TRBV9 and TRBJ2-5; D ambiguous. Germline V gene sequence: CDR1 SGDLS, CDR2 YYNGEE. The V and J ends lost 5 bases and 1 base respectively, with 12 bases between them. The CDR3 runs to 14 residues. The CDR3 DNA is TGTGCCAGCAGTGCTCAAGGCGTCCAAGAGACCCAGTACTTC. It encodes CASSAQGVQETQYF.

This clonotype was observed at least ten times. The V call is TRBV20-1, the J call TRBJ2-1, with D hard to call. CDR1 is DFQATT and CDR2 is SNEGSKA in the germline V gene (reference sequence). This CDR3 has 15 amino acids. Trimming left V 1 base short and J 0 bases short, with 10 bases between. CDR3 nucleotides: TGCAGTGCTAGAGTTGGTCCGAGCTCCTACAATGAGCAGTTCTTC. The encoded protein is CSARVGPSSYNEQFF.

This clonotype was detected ten times or more. The chain is built from TRBV20-1 and TRBJ2-7; D unresolved. CDR1 DFQATT and CDR2 SNEGSKA come from the germline V gene (reference sequence). The CDR3 is made up of 12 amino acids. V gave up 0 bases and J gave up 3 bases, with 6 bases separating them. The CDR3 reads CSAREVDYEQYF. CDR3 nucleotides: TGCAGTGCTAGAGAGGTAGACTACGAGCAGTACTTC.

This clonotype was detected ten times or more. V is TRBV27 and J is TRBJ1-1; the D gene is possibly TRBD1 (6 bases). The CDR3 is made up of 14 amino acids. Trimming removed 8 bases from V and 5 bases from J, with 18 bases in between. Germline values: CDR1 MNHEY, CDR2 SMNVEV (reference sequence). CDR3: CASRQDYLRTEAFF. CDR3 sequence (DNA): TGTGCCAGCCGACAGGATTATCTGAGGACTGAAGCTTTCTTT.

At least ten counts were recorded for this clonotype. This rearrangement joins TRBV20-1 to TRBJ2-3; 16 positions agree with TRBD2. This CDR3 has 18 residues. Germline V CDR1 and CDR2: DFQATT, SNEGSKA (reference sequence). V gave up 6 bases and J gave up 2 bases; unmatched junction bases: 11. The CDR3 here is CSAPGGTSGGGITDTQYF. The CDR3 nucleotides are TGCAGTGCCCCAGGCGGGACTAGCGGGGGGGGCATCACAGATACGCAGTATTTT.

The sample holds many counts of this clonotype. This chain connects TRBV30 to TRBJ1-2; TRBD1 matches 10 bases. The V segment lost 0 bases and the J segment 8 bases; nucleotides outside the gene matches: 3. Germline V gene data show CDR1 as GTSNPN and CDR2 as SVGIG (reference sequence). CDR3 length equals 13 residues. DNA of the CDR3: TGTGCCTGGAGTGTAGGACAGGGGGGAGGCTACACCTTC. This translates into CAWSVGQGGGYTF.

This clonotype was recorded at least ten times. This chain links TRBV6-5 with TRBJ1-1; 8 bases are shared with TRBD1. CDR3 size: 14 residues. With V trimmed by 5 bases and J by 1 base, 3 bases remained unmatched. Germline V lookup: CDR1 MNHEY, CDR2 SVGAGI. This CDR3 reads CASSAGQGNTEAFF. In nucleotides, the CDR3 is TGTGCCAGCAGTGCTGGACAGGGGAACACTGAAGCTTTCTTT.

In this sample, this clonotype turned up many times. The chain employs TRBV29-1 and TRBJ1-1; D perhaps matches TRBD1 (6 bases). The CDR3 is 14 residues long. Trimming took 6 bases from V and 4 from J, leaving 18 bases between them. Germline V CDR1 and CDR2: SQVTM, ANQGSEA. Here the CDR3 reads CSVVGGTSGTEAFF. CDR3 sequence (DNA): TGCAGCGTCGTTGGGGGCACATCGGGCACTGAAGCTTTCTTT.

At least ten counts were recorded for this clonotype. This chain joins TRBV27 and TRBJ2-1, with 10 positions matching TRBD2. Per the germline V gene, CDR1 is MNHEY and CDR2 is SMNVEV (reference sequence). J lost 8 bases, V lost 10 bases, and 17 bases had no gene match. The CDR3 runs to 16 residues. The CDR3 loop reads CATWYVGAGGLDEQFF. For the CDR3, the DNA is TGTGCCACCTGGTATGTTGGAGCGGGGGGGCTTGATGAGCAGTTCTTC.

This clonotype was observed many times. The rearrangement joins TRBV28 to TRBJ2-1, with D unclear. CDR3 length equals 18 residues. Trimming stripped 5 bases from V and 0 bases from J, with 20 bases between. CDR1 is MDHEN and CDR2 is SYDVKM in the germline V gene. In nucleotides, the CDR3 is TGTGCCAGCAGTATCGGCTCCGGGCCGCCGTTCTCCTACAATGAGCAGTTCTTC. Encoded protein: CASSIGSGPPFSYNEQFF. Complete variable domain (other parts from reference TRBV28 and TRBJ2-1): DVKVTQSSRYLVKRTGEKVFLECVQDMDHENMFWYRQDPGLGLRLIYFSYDVKMKEKGDIPEGYSVSREKKERFSLILESASTNQTSMYLCASSIGSGPPFSYNEQFFGPGTRLTVL.

This clonotype was recorded at least ten times. V and J are TRBV18 and TRBJ1-5; a weak D match, TRBD1 (5 bases). This CDR3 has 16 residues. The germline CDR1 and CDR2 sequences are KGHSH and LQKENI. V was shortened by 0 bases and J by 0 bases, with 9 bases between the two germline ends. Here the CDR3 reads CASSPPNGHSNQPQHF. CDR3 DNA sequence: TGTGCCAGCTCACCACCAAATGGACATAGCAATCAGCCCCAGCATTTT. Full variable domain (outside the CDR3, taken from reference TRBV18 and TRBJ1-5): NAGVMQNPRHLVRRRGQEARLRCSPMKGHSHVYWYRQLPEEGLKFMVYLQKENIIDESGMPKERFSAEFPKEGPSILRIQQVVRGDSAAYFCASSPPNGHSNQPQHFGDGTRLSIL.

This clonotype occurred many times. J is TRBJ1-6 and V is TRBV4-1; maybe TRBD1 (6 bases). The germline gives CDR1 MGHRA, CDR2 YSYEKL. CDR3 length equals 17 residues. V dropped 3 bases and J dropped 4 bases, with 16 bases sitting between them. The DNA of the CDR3 is TGCGCCAGCAGCCAGCAACAGGGAGCATTGTATAATTCACCCCTCCACTTT. Translated, it gives CASSQQQGALYNSPLHF.

This clonotype was observed a few times. V gene TRBV19 combines with J gene TRBJ1-1; D unresolved. The V gene's germline CDR1 is LNHDA and CDR2 SQIVND (reference sequence). The germline V and J ends were trimmed by 8 bases and 0 bases, with 10 bases remaining between them. This CDR3 has 13 amino acids. The CDR3 sequence is CASRAIMNTEAFF. DNA for the CDR3: TGTGCCAGTCGCGCCATTATGAACACTGAAGCTTTCTTT. The full variable domain, completed using reference TRBV19 and TRBJ1-1, is DGGITQSPKYLFRKEGQNVTLSCEQNLNHDAMYWYRQDPGQGLRLIYYSQIVNDFQKGDIAEGYSVSREKKESFPLTVTSAQKNPTAFYLCASRAIMNTEAFFGQGTRLTVV.

This clonotype showed up many times. This chain links TRBV6-1 with TRBJ2-7, with D perhaps matching TRBD1 (6 bases). The germline V and J ends were trimmed by 5 bases and 4 bases, with 12 bases remaining between them. The CDR3 covers 13 residues. Germline values: CDR1 MNHNS, CDR2 SASEGT. This CDR3 is CASSQGFGYEQYF. Here the CDR3 DNA reads TGTGCCAGCAGTCAGGGGTTTGGATACGAGCAGTACTTC.

In this sample, this clonotype turned up many times. V and J are TRBV9 and TRBJ2-2; D remains unclear. Germline loops: CDR1 SGDLS, CDR2 YYNGEE. CDR3 length: 16 residues. Trimming cost V 0 bases and J 4 bases, with 13 bases left between them. CDR3 amino acids: CASSVGRRESTGELFF. The CDR3 DNA reads TGTGCCAGCAGCGTAGGGCGCCGCGAGAGCACCGGGGAGCTGTTTTTT.

This clonotype was counted only a few times. The chain has TRBV30 and TRBJ2-1; 14 bases are shared with TRBD2. This CDR3 is 15 amino acids long. J lost 8 bases, V lost 5 bases, and 8 bases had no gene match. Germline V gives CDR1 GTSNPN, CDR2 SVGIG (reference sequence). CDR3: CAWATGTSGGDEQFF. The CDR3 nucleotides read TGTGCCTGGGCCACAGGGACTAGCGGGGGCGATGAGCAGTTCTTC.

The table lists this clonotype with many counts. The V and J genes are TRBV3-1 and TRBJ2-2; D might be TRBD1 (6 bases). V was pared by 6 bases and J by 2 bases, with 7 bases between. Germline CDR1 and CDR2: LGHDT and YNNKEL (reference sequence). This CDR3 contains 13 residues. CDR3 region: CASRDSNTGELFF. The CDR3 DNA is TGTGCCAGCAGGGACAGCAACACCGGGGAGCTGTTTTTT.

J is TRBJ2-2 and V is TRBV30; D is perhaps TRBD1 (5 bases). This CDR3 is built from 13 residues. Trimming took off 4 bases at V and 2 bases at J, with 8 bases between the two ends. From germline, CDR1 is GTSNPN and CDR2 SVGIG (reference sequence). The CDR3 loop is CAWTDSNTGELFF. CDR3 nucleotides: TGTGCCTGGACAGACAGTAACACCGGGGAGCTGTTTTTT.

In this sample, this clonotype turned up many times. This chain joins TRBV19 and TRBJ2-3, with TRBD1 matching over 10 bases. Germline-derived CDR1 and CDR2 are LNHDA and SQIVND (reference sequence). V gave up 5 bases and J gave up 2 bases; unmatched junction bases: 16. CDR3 length: 19 amino acids. The CDR3 region is CASSALLGQGISYTDTQYF. CDR3 nucleotides: TGTGCCAGTAGTGCCCTTTTGGGACAGGGGATTTCCTACACAGATACGCAGTATTTT.

This clonotype is medium-sized (0.01 to 0.1%) in the sample. The gene calls are TRBV25-1 and TRBJ1-2; D possibly corresponds to TRBD1 (5 bases). The CDR3 covers 14 residues. The germline CDR1 and CDR2 sequences are MGHDK and SYGVNS. Trimming cost V 3 bases and J 0 bases, with 8 bases left between them. CDR3 sequence (DNA): TGTGCCAGCAGTGAGTTGACAGCTAACTATGGCTACACCTTC. It specifies CASSELTANYGYTF.

Many counts were recorded for this clonotype. The V and J genes are TRBV5-1 and TRBJ2-1; TRBD2 might be the D (6 bases). Germline CDR1 SGHRS, CDR2 YFSETQ. V was pared by 4 bases and J by 6 bases, with 14 bases between. This CDR3 contains 14 residues. Here the CDR3 reads CASSPEGRVNEQFF. CDR3 DNA: TGCGCCAGCAGCCCGGAGGGCAGGGTCAATGAGCAGTTCTTC.

This clonotype was seen repeatedly, ten times or more. The rearrangement joins TRBV4-1 to TRBJ1-1, with unresolved D. Trimming removed 3 bases at V and 0 bases at J, with 8 bases between. Germline V lookup: CDR1 MGHRA, CDR2 YSYEKL. The CDR3 has 14 residues. This chain's CDR3 is CASSHSVLNTEAFF. The CDR3 DNA reads TGCGCCAGCAGCCACAGCGTGTTGAACACTGAAGCTTTCTTT.

There are many counts of this clonotype. This rearrangement joins TRBV7-6 to TRBJ1-1; no definite D call. Trimming took 1 base from V and 6 from J, leaving 6 bases between them. This CDR3 has 12 amino acids. The germline V gene encodes CDR1 SGHVS and CDR2 FNYEAQ. The CDR3 DNA is TGTGCCAGCAGCTTAGATTTCGCTGAAGCTTTCTTT. Translation: CASSLDFAEAFF.

This clonotype was counted ten times or more. This chain joins TRBV2 and TRBJ1-2, with a possible D match to TRBD1 (5 bases). The ends were cut back, 4 bases at V and 6 bases at J, with 9 bases in the middle. This CDR3 is 12 amino acids long. Germline V gene sequence: CDR1 SNHLY, CDR2 FYNNEI. The CDR3, as DNA: TGTGCCAGCAGTGGCGACAGCCATGGCTACACCTTC. It is translated as CASSGDSHGYTF.

This clonotype has at least ten counts. V gene TRBV4-1 combines with J gene TRBJ2-7; perhaps TRBD2 as D (7 bases). With 3 bases removed from V and 6 bases from J, the gap between germline ends came to 15 bases. The CDR3 contains 14 residues. Germline V gives CDR1 MGHRA, CDR2 YSYEKL. The CDR3 region has the DNA TGCGCCAGCAGCCAGGACAGCGGGGTGGGCGAGCAGTACTTC. Residues: CASSQDSGVGEQYF.

This clonotype appeared many times. The chain has TRBV5-5 and TRBJ1-2; the match to TRBD1 covers 8 bases. The CDR3 consists of 15 residues. V dropped 4 bases and J dropped 4; count of bases not matched to a gene: 9. Germline V gene sequence: CDR1 SGHKS, CDR2 YYEKEE (reference sequence). The CDR3: CASSRSDREPYGYTF. The CDR3 DNA is TGTGCCAGCAGCCGGTCGGACAGGGAACCCTATGGCTACACCTTC.